The rows below give T cell receptor beta chains drawn from one sample of a study of T cell repertoires in cytomegalovirus infection. TCRdb called the reads again in MiXCR, with one record for every CDR3 protein. Of more than 250,000 distinct CDR3 sequences listed, approximately 15% are singletons. Sequenced material: PBMCs. Receptors originate from a human donor in good health (CMV status not recorded). Some clones in this sample may be carry-over from other donors' samples. Each CDR3 is given with its conserved first and last residue. The D gene is left open where the match is weak. Some rows mark clone size as missing; the rest say once, few, many or name a class of expanded clone.

V: TRBV2; D: TRBD2; J: TRBJ2-1; size: many; CDR3: CASQTSGGSSGLEQFF; DNA: TGTGCCAGCCAGACTAGCGGGGGCTCCAGCGGCCTGGAGCAGTTCTTC
V: TRBV12-3/TRBV12-4; D: NA; J: TRBJ2-3; size: NA; CDR3: CASSFTPGQDTQYF; DNA: TGTGCCAGCAGTTTTACCCCCGGGCAAGATACGCAGTATTTT
V: TRBV9; D: TRBD2; J: TRBJ2-5; size: many; CDR3: CASSEQAGDLTQYF; DNA: TGTGCCAGCAGCGAGCAAGCGGGAGATCTGACCCAGTACTTC
V: TRBV28; D: NA; J: TRBJ2-2; size: few; CDR3: CATAVLGELFF; DNA: TGTGCCACCGCTGTCTTAGGGGAGCTGTTTTTT
V: TRBV6-2/TRBV6-3; D: NA; J: TRBJ2-1; size: many; CDR3: CASSPGGHNEQFF; DNA: TGTGCCAGCAGTCCCGGGGGACACAATGAGCAGTTCTTC
V: TRBV25-1; D: NA; J: TRBJ1-2; size: many; CDR3: CASSESGNYGYTF; DNA: TGTGCCAGCAGTGAATCGGGGAACTATGGCTACACCTTC
V: TRBV10-3; D: TRBD2; J: TRBJ2-5; size: many; CDR3: CAISDPSGGRETQYF; DNA: TGTGCCATCAGTGATCCTAGCGGGGGGCGGGAGACCCAGTACTTC
V: TRBV6-2/TRBV6-3; D: TRBD2; J: TRBJ2-4; size: NA; CDR3: CASSYRSWTSGSYNIQYF; DNA: TGTGCCAGCAGTTACCGATCATGGACTAGCGGGAGTTATAACATTCAGTACTTC
V: TRBV7-2; D: NA; J: TRBJ2-6; size: many; CDR3: CASRSGSSGANVLTF; DNA: TGTGCCAGCAGATCAGGTAGCTCTGGGGCCAACGTCCTGACTTTC
V: TRBV2; D: NA; J: TRBJ1-4; size: NA; CDR3: CASSPPQWNEKLFF; DNA: TGTGCCAGCAGTCCCCCCCAATGGAATGAAAAACTGTTTTTT
V: TRBV7-2; D: TRBD2; J: TRBJ2-1; size: NA; CDR3: CASSLGGGWKNEQGF; DNA: TGTGCCAGCAGCTTAGGCGGGGGGTGGAAAAATGAGCAGGGCTTC
V: TRBV5-4; D: TRBD1; J: TRBJ1-1; size: NA; CDR3: CASSGTGGKVEAFF; DNA: TGTGCCAGCAGCGGGACAGGGGGCAAAGTTGAAGCTTTCTTT
V: TRBV6-2/TRBV6-3; D: TRBD1; J: TRBJ1-5; size: many; CDR3: CASSHRRTGEKNQPQHF; DNA: TGTGCCAGCAGCCACCGTAGGACAGGGGAGAAAAATCAGCCCCAGCATTTT
V: TRBV2; D: TRBD1; J: TRBJ2-7; size: NA; CDR3: CASSLTGQGSYEQYF; DNA: TGTGCCAGCTCCCTCACTGGACAGGGGTCCTACGAGCAGTACTTC
V: TRBV12-3/TRBV12-4; D: TRBD1; J: TRBJ2-2; size: NA; CDR3: CASTSRQGGTGELFF; DNA: TGTGCCAGCACCAGTCGACAGGGGGGCACCGGGGAGCTGTTTTTT
V: TRBV28; D: TRBD1; J: TRBJ2-6; size: many; CDR3: CASRPGTAGANVLTF; DNA: TGTGCCAGCAGACCGGGGACAGCTGGGGCCAACGTCCTGACTTTC
V: TRBV29-1; D: TRBD1; J: TRBJ2-5; size: NA; CDR3: CSVFFYGGTGGQETQYF; DNA: TGCAGCGTTTTTTTTTATGGAGGGACAGGGGGGCAAGAGACCCAGTACTTC
V: TRBV7-9; D: NA; J: TRBJ2-7; size: many; CDR3: CASSLGSMGYEQYF; DNA: TGTGCCAGCAGCTTAGGGAGTATGGGCTACGAGCAGTACTTC
V: TRBV6-5; D: TRBD2; J: TRBJ2-7; size: NA; CDR3: CASSYSSSGSFEQYF; DNA: TGTGCCAGCAGTTACTCTTCTAGCGGGAGCTTCGAGCAGTACTTC
V: TRBV20-1; D: TRBD1; J: TRBJ2-7; size: NA; CDR3: CSAPRQGSYEQYF; DNA: TGCAGTGCCCCAAGACAGGGCTCCTACGAGCAGTACTTC
V: TRBV7-2; D: NA; J: TRBJ2-7; size: many; CDR3: CASSSRESSYEQYF; DNA: TGTGCCAGCAGCTCCCGGGAGAGCTCCTACGAGCAGTACTTC
V: TRBV7-2; D: NA; J: TRBJ1-5; size: many; CDR3: CASSLDGQPNQPQHF; DNA: TGTGCCAGCAGCTTAGATGGACAGCCGAATCAGCCCCAGCATTTT
V: TRBV20-1; D: TRBD1; J: TRBJ2-1; size: few; CDR3: CSASRGRRMNEQFF; DNA: TGCAGTGCTAGCAGGGGGCGGAGGATGAATGAGCAGTTCTTC
V: TRBV5-1; D: TRBD1; J: TRBJ1-1; size: many; CDR3: CASRMDRALGNTEAFF; DNA: TGCGCCAGTCGGATGGACAGGGCCCTCGGGAACACTGAAGCTTTCTTT
V: TRBV7-3; D: NA; J: TRBJ2-6; size: NA; CDR3: CASSFGGGGGTGANVLTF; DNA: TGTGCCAGCAGCTTTGGCGGAGGAGGTGGGACTGGGGCCAACGTCCTGACTTTC
V: TRBV6-2/TRBV6-3; D: TRBD2; J: TRBJ2-2; size: few; CDR3: CASKPAGGPNTGELFF; DNA: TGTGCCAGCAAGCCAGCGGGGGGTCCGAACACCGGGGAGCTGTTTTTT
V: TRBV6-2/TRBV6-3; D: TRBD1; J: TRBJ2-1; size: many; CDR3: CAGGFGTGNYNEQFF; DNA: TGTGCCGGCGGATTCGGGACAGGGAACTACAATGAGCAGTTCTTC
V: TRBV12-3/TRBV12-4; D: TRBD1; J: TRBJ2-3; size: many; CDR3: CASRGQGVDTQYF; DNA: TGTGCCAGCAGGGGACAGGGGGTGGATACGCAGTATTTT
V: TRBV7-2; D: NA; J: TRBJ1-1; size: many; CDR3: CASSLGTLNAEAFF; DNA: TGTGCCAGCAGCTTGGGGACGTTGAACGCTGAAGCTTTCTTT
V: TRBV7-9; D: NA; J: TRBJ1-1; size: NA; CDR3: CASNTGNTEAFF; DNA: TGTGCCAGCAACACCGGGAACACTGAAGCTTTCTTT
V: TRBV7-2; D: TRBD1; J: TRBJ2-7; size: many; CDR3: CASSSYGDRRMEYF; DNA: TGTGCCAGCAGCTCATACGGGGACAGGAGGATGGAGTACTTC
V: TRBV27; D: TRBD2; J: TRBJ2-5; size: many; CDR3: CASRGLLAGLQETQYF; DNA: TGTGCCAGCAGGGGATTATTAGCGGGGCTCCAAGAGACCCAGTACTTC
V: TRBV18; D: NA; J: TRBJ2-7; size: few; CDR3: CASSPFPGAYEQYF; DNA: TGTGCCAGCTCACCATTCCCGGGGGCGTACGAGCAGTACTTC
V: TRBV28; D: NA; J: TRBJ2-1; size: NA; CDR3: CASSFGRQFF; DNA: TGTGCCAGCAGTTTCGGTCGGCAGTTCTTC
V: TRBV14; D: NA; J: TRBJ1-1; size: few; CDR3: CASSQDLRSTEAFF; DNA: TGTGCCAGCAGCCAAGATCTCCGGAGCACTGAAGCTTTCTTT
V: TRBV14; D: NA; J: TRBJ1-2; size: NA; CDR3: CASSEDPSFFGYTF; DNA: TGTGCCAGCAGCGAAGATCCTTCGTTTTTCGGCTACACCTTC
V: TRBV5-6; D: NA; J: TRBJ2-1; size: NA; CDR3: CASSFADPNNEQFF; DNA: TGTGCCAGCAGCTTTGCGGACCCTAACAATGAGCAGTTCTTC
V: TRBV29-1; D: NA; J: TRBJ2-1; size: NA; CDR3: CSGGGRTTYNEQFF; DNA: TGCAGCGGGGGGGGCCGAACAACCTACAATGAGCAGTTCTTC
V: TRBV20-1; D: TRBD1; J: TRBJ1-2; size: NA; CDR3: CSANRGRDGYTF; DNA: TGCAGTGCTAACAGGGGAAGGGATGGCTACACCTTC
V: TRBV5-1; D: NA; J: TRBJ1-1; size: NA; CDR3: CASSLIGADTEAFF; DNA: TGCGCCAGCAGCTTAATAGGGGCGGACACTGAAGCTTTCTTT
V: TRBV5-6; D: NA; J: TRBJ2-6; size: few; CDR3: CASSLGQIGANVLTF; DNA: TGTGCCAGCAGCTTAGGGCAGATTGGGGCCAACGTCCTGACTTTC
V: TRBV14; D: TRBD2; J: TRBJ2-7; size: few; CDR3: CASSLRLAGGISEQYF; DNA: TGTGCCAGCAGCCTGAGACTAGCGGGAGGAATTAGTGAGCAGTACTTC
V: TRBV19; D: NA; J: TRBJ2-5; size: NA; CDR3: CASGPEYQETQYF; DNA: TGTGCCAGCGGCCCAGAGTACCAAGAGACCCAGTACTTC
V: TRBV7-2; D: NA; J: TRBJ2-2; size: many; CDR3: CASSLSGAAFGTGELFF; DNA: TGTGCCAGCAGCTTAAGCGGCGCCGCCTTCGGCACCGGGGAGCTGTTTTTT
V: TRBV11-2; D: TRBD2; J: TRBJ2-2; size: many; CDR3: CASTVDGGGNTGELFF; DNA: TGTGCCAGTACCGTAGATGGGGGGGGAAACACCGGGGAGCTGTTTTTT
V: TRBV19; D: NA; J: TRBJ1-4; size: many; CDR3: CASRRTPATNEKLFF; DNA: TGTGCCAGTAGACGGACACCCGCAACTAATGAAAAACTGTTTTTT
V: TRBV7-9; D: TRBD1; J: TRBJ1-5; size: many; CDR3: CASSSSSGQGVDQPQHF; DNA: TGTGCCAGCAGCTCCAGCTCTGGACAGGGTGTAGATCAGCCCCAGCATTTT
V: TRBV29-1; D: NA; J: TRBJ2-3; size: NA; CDR3: CSVVTGGPDTQYF; DNA: TGCAGCGTTGTTACAGGAGGTCCAGATACGCAGTATTTT
V: TRBV7-8; D: TRBD1; J: TRBJ2-3; size: many; CDR3: CASSPVTGGGADTQYF; DNA: TGTGCCAGCAGCCCAGTGACAGGGGGAGGAGCGGATACGCAGTATTTT
V: TRBV7-9; D: TRBD1; J: TRBJ1-4; size: few; CDR3: CASSQIQGAGPNEKLFF; DNA: TGTGCCAGCAGCCAGATCCAGGGGGCAGGACCTAATGAAAAACTGTTTTTT
V: TRBV29-1; D: NA; J: TRBJ2-2; size: NA; CDR3: CSVGSGELFF; DNA: TGCAGCGTTGGGTCCGGGGAGCTGTTTTTT
V: TRBV10-2; D: NA; J: TRBJ2-1; size: few; CDR3: CASRDGALVQFF; DNA: TGCGCCAGCAGAGATGGAGCGCTAGTTCAGTTCTTC
V: TRBV20-1; D: TRBD2; J: TRBJ2-5; size: few; CDR3: CSARDPAAGGETQYF; DNA: TGCAGTGCTAGAGATCCCGCGGCGGGAGGGGAGACCCAGTACTTC
V: TRBV4-2; D: NA; J: TRBJ2-5; size: NA; CDR3: CASSQAGKETQYF; DNA: TGTGCCAGCAGCCAAGCGGGGAAAGAGACCCAGTACTTC
V: TRBV20-1; D: TRBD2; J: TRBJ2-1; size: many; CDR3: CSARKLAGNNEQFF; DNA: TGCAGTGCTAGGAAACTAGCGGGGAACAATGAGCAGTTCTTC
V: TRBV6-2/TRBV6-3; D: NA; J: TRBJ2-7; size: NA; CDR3: CASSYLTGPLLNGEQYF; DNA: TGTGCCAGCAGTTATTTGACAGGACCGCTGCTTAACGGGGAGCAGTACTTC
V: TRBV2; D: TRBD2; J: TRBJ2-5; size: NA; CDR3: CASTSGGPGETQYF; DNA: TGTGCCAGCACCTCGGGAGGGCCAGGAGAGACCCAGTACTTC
V: TRBV18; D: NA; J: TRBJ1-4; size: few; CDR3: CASSPRRTADNEVFF; DNA: TGTGCCAGCTCACCAAGGAGGACGGCCGATAATGAAGTGTTTTTT